This T cell receptor beta chain was profiled in a study of blood T cell repertoires in COVID-19. Overall study: Nucleic acid was either cDNA or gDNA, and it came from T cells, B-cell-depleted T cells, or PBMCs.

V lost 6 bases, J lost 0 bases, and 3 bases stayed unmatched. Germline CDR1 and CDR2: MNHEY and SVGAGI. The CDR3 sequence is 14 residues long. Authors' analysis steps: Using reference gene primer amplification, nucleated cell counts were estimated. Profiled with immunoSEQ multiplex PCR; TCRdb holds only in-frame clones, not every one. The V and J calls and clone size are taken from that table; D and trimming were inferred from the DNA. This table holds 40,000 or so clones, around 80% found once. Source material: peripheral blood. This receptor was identified in a man in his forties with active or convalescent COVID-19. The chain has TRBV6-5 and TRBJ2-3, with 7 bases that match TRBD2. CDR3 sequence (DNA): TGTGCCAGCAGCGGGGAGGGGAGCACAGATACGCAGTATTTT. Protein sequence: CASSGEGSTDTQYF.